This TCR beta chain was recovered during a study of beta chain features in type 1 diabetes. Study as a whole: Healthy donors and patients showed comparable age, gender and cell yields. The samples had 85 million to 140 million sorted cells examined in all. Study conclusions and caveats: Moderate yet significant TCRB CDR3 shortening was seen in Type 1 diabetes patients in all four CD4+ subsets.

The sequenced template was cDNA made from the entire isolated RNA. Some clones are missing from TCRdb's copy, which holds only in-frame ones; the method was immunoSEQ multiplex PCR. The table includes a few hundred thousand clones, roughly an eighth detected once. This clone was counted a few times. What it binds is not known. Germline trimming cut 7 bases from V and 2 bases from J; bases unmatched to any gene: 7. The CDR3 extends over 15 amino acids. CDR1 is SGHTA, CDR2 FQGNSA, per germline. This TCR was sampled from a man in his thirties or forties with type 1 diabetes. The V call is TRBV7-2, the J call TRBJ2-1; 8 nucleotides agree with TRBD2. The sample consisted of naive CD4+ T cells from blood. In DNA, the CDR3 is TGTGCCAGCAACCTAGACGGGAGGGCCTACAATGAGCAGTTCTTC. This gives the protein CASNLDGRAYNEQFF.